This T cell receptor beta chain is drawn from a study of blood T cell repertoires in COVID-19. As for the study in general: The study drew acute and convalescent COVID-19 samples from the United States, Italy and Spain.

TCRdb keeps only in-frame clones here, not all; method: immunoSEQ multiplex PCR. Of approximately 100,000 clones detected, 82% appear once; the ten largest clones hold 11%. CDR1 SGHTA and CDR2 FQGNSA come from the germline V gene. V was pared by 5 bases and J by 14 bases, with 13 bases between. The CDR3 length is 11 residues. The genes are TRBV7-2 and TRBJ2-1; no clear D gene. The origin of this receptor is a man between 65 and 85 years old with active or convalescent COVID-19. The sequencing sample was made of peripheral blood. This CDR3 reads CASSLQWAKFF. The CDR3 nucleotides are TGTGCCAGCAGCCTCCAGTGGGCAAAGTTCTTC.